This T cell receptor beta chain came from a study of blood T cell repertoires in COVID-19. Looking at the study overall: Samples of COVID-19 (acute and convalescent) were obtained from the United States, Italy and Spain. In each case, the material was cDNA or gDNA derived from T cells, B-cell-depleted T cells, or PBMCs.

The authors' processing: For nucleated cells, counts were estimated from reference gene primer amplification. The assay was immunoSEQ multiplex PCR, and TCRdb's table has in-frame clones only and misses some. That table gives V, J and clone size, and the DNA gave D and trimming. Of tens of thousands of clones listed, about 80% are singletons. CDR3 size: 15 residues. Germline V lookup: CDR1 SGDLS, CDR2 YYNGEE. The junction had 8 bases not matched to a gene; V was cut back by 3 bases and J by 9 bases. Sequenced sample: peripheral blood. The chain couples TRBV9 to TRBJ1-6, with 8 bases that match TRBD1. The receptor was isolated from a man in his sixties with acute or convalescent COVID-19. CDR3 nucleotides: TGTGCCAGCAGCGCCGGGACAGGTTTAGGTTCACCCCTCCACTTT. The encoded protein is CASSAGTGLGSPLHF.